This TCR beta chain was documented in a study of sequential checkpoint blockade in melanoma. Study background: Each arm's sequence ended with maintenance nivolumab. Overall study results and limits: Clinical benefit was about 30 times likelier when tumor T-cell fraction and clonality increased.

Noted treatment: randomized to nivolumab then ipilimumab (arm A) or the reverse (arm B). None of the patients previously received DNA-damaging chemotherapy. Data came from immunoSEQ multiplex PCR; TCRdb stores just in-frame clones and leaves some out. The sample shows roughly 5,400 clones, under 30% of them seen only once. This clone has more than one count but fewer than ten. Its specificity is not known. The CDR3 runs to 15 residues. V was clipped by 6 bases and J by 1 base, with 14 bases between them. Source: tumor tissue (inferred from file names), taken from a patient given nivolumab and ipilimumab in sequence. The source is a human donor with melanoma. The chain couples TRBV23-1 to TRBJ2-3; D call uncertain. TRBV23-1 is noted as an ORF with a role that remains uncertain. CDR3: CASSVGDARTDTQYF. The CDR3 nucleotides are TGCGCCAGCAGCGTAGGTGACGCCCGCACAGATACGCAGTATTTT.